The present entry profiles one TCR beta chain with its context. This clonotype was detected ten times or more. This receptor's antigen is unknown. Base qualities are not provided; no much larger clone lies one nucleotide away. These data are taken from a study of regulatory T cells in long-lasting Graves disease (dated by TCRdb to 2020 to 2022). The study in broad terms: Newly diagnosed Graves' disease patients had taken antithyroid drugs for less than 3 months. Peripheral blood TCR sequencing and RNA sequencing compared persistent Graves' disease patients with newly diagnosed Graves' disease patients. The study took place in China and was registered as a clinical trial. TCR sequencing covered about 13 persistent and about 20 newly diagnosed Graves' disease patients, 33 samples in total. Broader findings and caveats from the paper: Because the primary lesion, thyroid tissue, could not be accessed, the study looked at peripheral blood alone. The authors noted that the small sample size was a limitation that may lower accuracy. Persistent Graves' disease patients showed lower TCR Shannon entropy and fewer highly expanded clones than newly diagnosed patients, suggesting clonal expansion. Preferential use of TRBV28, TRBJ1-2 and TRBJ2-5 was observed in persistent disease, whereas TRBV20-1 and TRBJ2-1 were favored in newly diagnosed disease. Persistent patients shared more public clonotypes among themselves (fewer than 3,000) than newly diagnosed patients did (roughly 920). Sequencing and analysis were restricted to the TCR beta chain.

The time point label, read with the paper, signifies: newly diagnosed GD, antithyroid drugs for less than 3 months. For both TCR sequencing and RNA sequencing, RNA was extracted from PBMCs in TRIzol. The diagnosis of Graves' disease was made according to American Thyroid Association guidelines. Recruitment of patients was carried out at an endocrinology department in Xi'an, China. Each patient gave about 9.1 milliliters of peripheral blood, collected in an EDTA anticoagulant tube. PBMCs were isolated by Ficoll Paque Plus density gradient separation without further T cell sorting. RNA quality was checked with an Agilent 2100 Bioanalyzer and agarose gel, and concentration with a NanoDrop 2000. Reading the germline V gene gives CDR1 MDHEN and CDR2 SYDVKM. The CDR3 measures 15 amino acids from cysteine to phenylalanine. Here the CDR3 DNA is all that survives: 45 bases in frame from base 1. Clipping removes 3 bases from V and 1 base from J, with 4 as the unmatched junction base count.

The method was multiplex PCR. The data were produced on an Illumina HiSeq 4000. TCR beta libraries were built with iRepertoire HTBI primers and Arm-PCR amplification of CDR3 regions. Before sequencing, the PCR products went through gel purification. The authors processed their data as follows. Across samples, about 64 TRBV and roughly 15 TRBJ segments were identified and used for gene usage analysis of CDR3 amino acid clonotypes. COPE and FqMerger were used to merge filtered high-quality paired reads into contigs. BLAST was used to align contigs to IMGT TRBV, TRBD and TRBJ reference genes, and CDR3 was defined according to IMGT. Highly expanded clones were defined as clonotypes with a frequency above 0.1%. Shannon entropy served as the measure of repertoire diversity, while the Gini coefficient captured V-J evenness. Public clonotypes were defined as clonotypes shared by more than one individual. TCRdb passed the public sequencing reads through fastp at Q25 and MiXCR, retaining productive beta sequences. All rows with the same CDR3 protein become a single entry with the most common DNA and genes. These V and J calls rely on TCRdb rather than the paper's analysis. The sample table lists 400,000 to 450,000 distinct CDR3 sequences, about a sixth of them with a count of one. The ten largest clones add up to roughly 10% of the sample.

These data also featured in a second study, about T cells in Graves' hyperthyroidism and ophthalmopathy. That second report states: A patient counted as having stable Graves' hyperthyroidism if no progression to ophthalmopathy occurred over 18 months of follow-up. Hyperthyroidism patients were aged 18 to 65 years and newly diagnosed, with disease duration of less than 2 months. The study excluded patients with uncontrolled infections, other autoimmune diseases, pregnancy or lactation. Diagnoses relied on clinical symptoms, serum thyroxine and TRAb, thyroid ultrasound and orbital computed tomography. The first round of RT-PCR for the TCR CDR3 was performed with the HTBI primer set and the Qiagen OneStep RT-PCR kit. Most expanded thyroid clonotypes (frequency above 0.001) were also detected in blood, a finding suggesting that blood repertoires may reflect thyroid immune responses. A model built on a 13 V-J signature distinguished ophthalmopathy from stable hyperthyroidism, reaching 85% to 90% sensitivity and around 81% specificity in cross-validation and 80%/75% in testing. During validation, the model predicted progression to ophthalmopathy a median of around 6 months ahead of onset, with almost 71% sensitivity and roughly 75% specificity. To identify TCR V-J signatures that set the groups apart, the researchers used a discovery cohort of about a hundred patients, made up of 40 to 45 with Graves' ophthalmopathy and 55 to 65 with stable Graves' hyperthyroidism. Prospective prediction of ophthalmopathy was tested in an independent validation cohort consisting of 18 to 20 hyperthyroidism patients and some 15 patients who later progressed to ophthalmopathy. For training and testing, the 80 to 100 patients in the discovery cohort were randomly divided in a 7:3 ratio. In addition, the study compared T-cell repertoires in thyroid tissue and in blood from a handful of Graves' hyperthyroidism patients. After blood sampling, hyperthyroidism patients were treated with methimazole at a starting dose of 30 mg daily, and ophthalmopathy patients were treated with high-dose intravenous methylprednisolone. Libraries were constructed in a second round of multiplex PCR, after which size selection and purification were carried out. Paired-end sequencing of the libraries was performed with 100 bp reads on an Illumina HiSeq2000. SOAPnuke was used to process the raw data, with reads discarded if the reads contained adapters or uncalled bases, had a mean Phred below 15, or lacked an exact constant-primer or identifier match. COPE v1.2.5 was used to merge the high-quality paired reads, and each unique nucleotide sequence was defined as a clonotype. MiTCR v1.1 was used to align clonotypes to the IMGT TRBV, TRBD and TRBJ reference segments. Only V-J combinations with frequency above 0.0001, covering about 99% of repertoires, were analysed. A TCS score was defined as the ratio between F50 (clonal expansion) and ExV (chaos), using BLOSUM62-based TCRdist between CDR3 peptides within each V-J. Welch's t-statistics and random forest reduced 450 to 600 V-J features to around 14, which were used in a naive Bayes classifier (R e1071). No statistical method was used to set the sample size in advance, and investigators knew the group allocation. The paper reports TCR Vbeta CDR3 sequencing of approximately 140 peripheral blood samples: some 41 ophthalmopathy, about 75 hyperthyroidism and around 17 progressor patients.

The receptor was derived from a woman aged 25 to 39 with Graves disease. Donor details come from another sample of the same person, matched by shared clones. This specimen consisted of peripheral blood mononuclear cells (PBMCs), obtained at new diagnosis, from a patient treated with antithyroid drugs. This sequence uses TRBV28 and TRBJ2-3; TRBD2 matches 7 bases in the middle. The CDR3 protein sequence reads: CASSLMAGGTDTQYF. The sequence in DNA is TGTGCCAGCAGTTTGATGGCGGGAGGCACAGATACGCAGTATTTT.